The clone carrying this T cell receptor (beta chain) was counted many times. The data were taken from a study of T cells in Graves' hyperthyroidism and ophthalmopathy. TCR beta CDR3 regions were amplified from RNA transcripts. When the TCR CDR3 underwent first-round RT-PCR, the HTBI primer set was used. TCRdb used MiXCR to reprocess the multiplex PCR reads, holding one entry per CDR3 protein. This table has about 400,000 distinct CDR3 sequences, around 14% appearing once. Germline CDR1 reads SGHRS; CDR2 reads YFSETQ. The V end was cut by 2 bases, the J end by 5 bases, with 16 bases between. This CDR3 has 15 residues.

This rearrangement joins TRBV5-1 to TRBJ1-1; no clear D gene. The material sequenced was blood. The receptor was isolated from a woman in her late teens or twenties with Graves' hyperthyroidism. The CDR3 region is CASSLGPSDGTEAFF. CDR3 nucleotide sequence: TGCGCCAGCAGCTTAGGCCCCTCGGATGGTACTGAAGCTTTCTTT. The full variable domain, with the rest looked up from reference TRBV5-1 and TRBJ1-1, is KAGVTQTPRYLIKTRGQQVTLSCSPISGHRSVSWYQQTPGQGLQFLFEYFSETQRNKGNFPGRFSGRQFSNSRSEMNVSTLELGDSALYLCASSLGPSDGTEAFFGQGTRLTVV.